This record looks at one T cell receptor beta chain sequence and its context. Antigen specificity is unknown. This sample is part of a study of blood T cells in healthy people across ages. Study details: About one barcoded beta molecule was captured per two T cells (by template switching). General study results and limits: Diversity figures based on one million T cells were deemed too low.

Alongside a J-beta primer mix, a sample-barcoded 5' primer served in a second PCR lasting about 6 to 11 cycles. TCRdb passed the 5' RACE reads through MiXCR, listing each CDR3 protein once. The table has about 690,000 distinct CDR3 sequences, 35% to 50% seen once. Sequenced: blood. This clonotype was sampled from a man older than 75 in good health.

CDR3 DNA sequence: TGTGCCATCGGACAGGTCCCTAGCACTGAAGCTTTCTTT. The encoded protein is CAIGQVPSTEAFF. The rearrangement joins TRBV6-4 to TRBJ1-1; 7 bases match TRBD1. The CDR3 is 13 residues long. Unmatched junction bases numbered 9, after V lost 10 bases and J lost 4 bases. The germline CDR1 and CDR2 sequences are MRHNA and SNTAGT.